This TCR beta chain was retrieved from a study of T-cell memory formation after mild COVID-19. Study-level points and caveats: Cross-reactive memory apparently joined, as some responding clones appeared in pre-infection memory.

With respect to this clonotype: Its antigen remains unidentified.

From germline, CDR1 is SGDLS and CDR2 YYNGEE. This CDR3 is 10 amino acids long. The ends were cut back, 3 bases at V and 6 bases at J, with 1 base in the middle. TCRdb used MiXCR to reprocess the 5' RACE reads, holding one entry per CDR3 protein. This sample has 200,000 to 300,000 distinct CDR3 sequences; approximately 15% occur once, and the top ten carry around 2.2%. The receptor's source is an adult woman who had mild COVID-19 (a few samples of this study predate the infection). Cell type and time point are not known. The rearrangement links TRBV9 to TRBJ1-3; D ambiguous. The sequencing sample was made of PBMCs or a T cell subset sorted from them (not recorded which). The CDR3 sequence is CASSENTIYF. CDR3 coding DNA: TGTGCCAGCAGCGAAAACACCATATATTTT.